This T cell receptor (beta chain) was identified during a study of T cell repertoires in cytomegalovirus infection. In the study overall: Both a matching HLA type and CMV infection were indicated by public TCR beta signatures. General study results and limits: Dominant in the ex vivo response were TCR beta clonotypes restricted by HLA-C and specific for CMV. Totalled public TCR beta family frequency picked out people who carried CMV plus the relevant HLA.

Many counts were recorded for this clonotype. Its matching antigen is unknown. MiXCR was run by TCRdb on the reads, yielding one entry per CDR3 protein. The sample lists about 130,000 distinct CDR3 sequences; 20% to 30% were seen once. The clonotype originates from a human donor in good health (CMV status not recorded). Some clones in this sample may be carry-over from other donors' samples. The sample comprised PBMCs, sequenced either directly or after in vitro stimulation (not recorded which).

For the CDR3, the DNA is TGTGCCAGCAGCCAGACTAGCGGGAGGACAGATACGCAGTATTTT. Encoded protein: CASSQTSGRTDTQYF. The rearrangement links TRBV7-9 to TRBJ2-3; TRBD2 aligns across 13 bases. Germline V gene data show CDR1 as SEHNR and CDR2 as FQNEAQ (reference sequence). V trimming: 5 bases; J trimming: 3 bases; junction bases outside the gene matches: 2. The CDR3 consists of 15 residues. The variable domain in full, completed from reference TRBV7-9 and TRBJ2-3, reads DTGVSQNPRHKITKRGQNVTFRCDPISEHNRLYWYRQTLGQGPEFLTYFQNEAQLEKSRLLSDRFSAERPKGSFSTLEIQRTEQGDSAMYLCASSQTSGRTDTQYFGPGTRLTVL.